The 10 T cell receptor beta chains presented below share a single source sample, sequenced in a study of technical replicates of blood from several donors. TCRdb keeps only in-frame clones here, not all; method: immunoSEQ multiplex PCR. The data contain tens of thousands of clones, approximately 83% of them singletons. The sample taken for sequencing was PBMCs. The origin of the receptors is a human donor in good health. Some clones in this sample may be carry-over from other donors' samples.

This clone was counted only a few times. This sequence joins TRBV11-3 and TRBJ1-1; TRBD1 is a possible D gene (5 bases). This CDR3 has 14 residues. Trimming took off 3 bases at V and 1 base at J, with 9 bases between the two ends. CDR1 and CDR2 (germline): SGHNT, YENEEA. CDR3: CASSLGRANTEAFF. The CDR3 nucleotides are TGTGCCAGCAGCTTGGGCAGGGCGAACACTGAAGCTTTCTTT. Full variable domain (remainder filled in from reference TRBV11-3 and TRBJ1-1): EAGVVQSPRYKIIEKKQPVAFWCNPISGHNTLYWYLQNLGQGPELLIRYENEEAVDDSQLPKDRFSAERLKGVDSTLKIQPAELGDSAVYLCASSLGRANTEAFFGQGTRLTVV.

The CDR3 here is CASRTSGGITGELFF. The CDR3, as DNA: TGCGCCAGCAGAACTAGCGGGGGAATCACCGGGGAGCTGTTTTTT. V and J are TRBV5-1 and TRBJ2-2, with 11 positions matching TRBD2. The CDR3 sequence is 15 residues long. CDR1 SGHRS and CDR2 YFSETQ come from the germline V gene. With 5 bases clipped from V and 4 bases from J, the junction kept 4 bases outside the gene matches.

The chain carries TRBV7-6 and TRBJ2-3; 9 positions agree with TRBD1. V trimming: 4 bases; J trimming: 3 bases; junction bases outside the gene matches: 5. CDR1 and CDR2 from the germline V gene are SGHVS and FNYEAQ. This CDR3 contains 15 residues. DNA of the CDR3: TGTGCCAGCAGCTACTCCGGACAGGGGACAGATACGCAGTATTTT. Its protein is CASSYSGQGTDTQYF.

This chain joins TRBV6-5 and TRBJ1-2; 11 positions match TRBD1. The V and J ends lost 2 bases and 7 bases, in that order; junction bases with no gene match: 3. Germline CDR1 reads MNHEY; CDR2 reads SVGAGI. CDR3 length: 14 amino acids. CDR3 residues: CASSYPGTGGGYTF. The CDR3 bases are TGTGCCAGCAGTTACCCCGGGACAGGGGGTGGCTACACCTTC.

The CDR3 nucleotides read TGTGCCACCAGCAGAGCTACAGGGGAAGCTTTCTTT. Residues: CATSRATGEAFF. The chain employs TRBV15 and TRBJ1-1; maybe TRBD1 (6 bases). Trimming pared 1 base from V and 8 bases from J, leaving 8 bases between. The V gene's germline CDR1 is LNHNV and CDR2 YYDKDF (reference sequence). The CDR3 extends over 12 amino acids.

V gene TRBV30 combines with J gene TRBJ2-1; the D gene is possibly TRBD2 (5 bases). Deletions cut 1 base from V and 2 bases from J, with 15 bases between. The CDR3 is 16 amino acids. Looked up from germline, CDR1 is GTSNPN and CDR2 is SVGIG (reference sequence). The CDR3 DNA is TGTGCCTGGAGTGCCCATGGAGGCGGTCCCTACAATGAGCAGTTCTTC. This translates into CAWSAHGGGPYNEQFF.

This clone is a singleton in its sample. The chain combines TRBV6-5 with TRBJ2-7; 7 nucleotides match TRBD1. This CDR3 is 13 amino acids long. V dropped 0 bases and J dropped 6; count of bases not matched to a gene: 2. Germline values: CDR1 MNHEY, CDR2 SVGAGI. The DNA of the CDR3 is TGTGCCAGCAGTTACTCGAGGGGGCCCGAGCAGTACTTC. It codes for CASSYSRGPEQYF.

This clone was counted a few times. This chain joins TRBV6-6 and TRBJ1-6; no clear D gene. The CDR3 spans 16 residues. V was trimmed by 8 bases and J by 0 bases, leaving 14 bases between them. CDR1 is MNHNY, CDR2 SVGAGI, per germline (reference sequence). CDR3 loop: CASLNGGSSYNSPLHF. The CDR3 DNA sequence: TGTGCCAGCCTAAATGGAGGCAGCTCCTATAATTCACCCCTCCACTTT.

The V gene is TRBV5-1, the J gene TRBJ1-2; unclear D gene. The CDR3 has 17 amino acids. The germline V gene has CDR1 SGHRS and CDR2 YFSETQ. Trimming removed 4 bases from V and 6 bases from J, with 25 bases in between. The DNA of the CDR3 is TGCGCCAGCAGCGTCAGCAACCGCCAACTAACCGTCGATGGCTACACCTTC. The encoded protein is CASSVSNRQLTVDGYTF.

The rearrangement uses TRBV25-1 and TRBJ2-5; 7 bases are a match to TRBD2. V trimming: 6 bases; J trimming: 5 bases; junction bases outside the gene matches: 9. Germline lookup yields CDR1 MGHDK and CDR2 SYGVNS. The CDR3 is made up of 14 amino acids. For the CDR3, the DNA is TGTGCCAGCAGCGCAGCGGGGCGGTTGGAGACCCAGTACTTC. Amino acid sequence: CASSAAGRLETQYF.